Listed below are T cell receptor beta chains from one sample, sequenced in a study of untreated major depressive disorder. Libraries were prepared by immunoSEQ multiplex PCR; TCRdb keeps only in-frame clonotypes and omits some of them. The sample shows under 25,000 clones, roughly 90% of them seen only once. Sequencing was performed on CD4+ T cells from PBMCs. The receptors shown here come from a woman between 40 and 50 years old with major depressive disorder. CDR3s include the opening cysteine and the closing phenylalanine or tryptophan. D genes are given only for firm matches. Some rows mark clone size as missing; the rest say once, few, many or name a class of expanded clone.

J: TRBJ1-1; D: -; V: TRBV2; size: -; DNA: TGTGCCAGCAGTAAGAACACTGAAGCTTTCTTT; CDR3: CASSKNTEAFF
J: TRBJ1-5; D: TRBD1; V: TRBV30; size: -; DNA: TGTGCCTGGAGTGTACAGGACAGGGACAAACCGCCCCAGCATTTT; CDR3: CAWSVQDRDKPPQHF
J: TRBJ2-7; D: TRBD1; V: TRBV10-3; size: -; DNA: TGTGCCATCAGTGAAGGGACAGAGACCTACGAGCAGTACTTC; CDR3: CAISEGTETYEQYF
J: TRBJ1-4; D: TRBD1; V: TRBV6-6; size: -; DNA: TGTGCCAGCAGTTTTGGCAGGGGGACTAATGAAAAACTGTTTTTT; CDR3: CASSFGRGTNEKLFF
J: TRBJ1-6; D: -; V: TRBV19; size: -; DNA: TGTGCCAGTAGCAAGGGCGTCAGCTCCTATAATTCACCCCTCCACTTT; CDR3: CASSKGVSSYNSPLHF
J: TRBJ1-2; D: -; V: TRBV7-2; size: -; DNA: TGTGCCAGCAGCTTAGGGGGCGACTATGGCTACACCTTC; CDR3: CASSLGGDYGYTF
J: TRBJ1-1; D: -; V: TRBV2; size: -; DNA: TGTGCCAGCAGCGGGAGGGGGAACACTGAAGCTTTCTTT; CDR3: CASSGRGNTEAFF
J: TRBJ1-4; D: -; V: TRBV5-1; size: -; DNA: TGCGCCAGCAGCCTCCGGACACAGAATGAAAAACTGTTTTTT; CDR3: CASSLRTQNEKLFF
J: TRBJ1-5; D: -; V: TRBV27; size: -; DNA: TGTGCCAGCAGGGCGGACAGTTTGCAACATCAGCCCCAGCATTTT; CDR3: CASRADSLQHQPQHF
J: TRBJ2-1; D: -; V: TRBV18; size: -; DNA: TGTGCCAGCTCACCTTGGCAGAACTACAATGAGCAGTTCTTC; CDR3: CASSPWQNYNEQFF
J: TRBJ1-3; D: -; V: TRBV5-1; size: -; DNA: TGCGCCAGCAGCTTAGGCACAGGAAACACCATATATTTT; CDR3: CASSLGTGNTIYF
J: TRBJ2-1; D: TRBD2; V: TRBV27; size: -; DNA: TGTGCCAGCAGCCAACGACTAGCGGGAGTTTACAATGAGCAGTTCTTC; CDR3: CASSQRLAGVYNEQFF
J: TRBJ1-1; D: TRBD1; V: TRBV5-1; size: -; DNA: TGCGCCAGCAGCCTCATCCCGACAGGGGAGAACACTGAAGCTTTCTTT; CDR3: CASSLIPTGENTEAFF
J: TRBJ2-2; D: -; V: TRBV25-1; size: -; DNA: TGTGCCAGCAGTGAATCGAGGGGGAAAGGAACCGGGGAGCTGTTTTTT; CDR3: CASSESRGKGTGELFF
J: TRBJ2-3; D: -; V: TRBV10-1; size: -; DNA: TGCGCCAGCAGTGAGGCAGGGGTGGCCGCCACGCAGTATTTT; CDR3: CASSEAGVAATQYF
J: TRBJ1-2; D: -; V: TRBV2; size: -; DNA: TGTGCCAGCAGCTCAAAAATGCAGGGGAATGGCTACACCTTC; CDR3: CASSSKMQGNGYTF
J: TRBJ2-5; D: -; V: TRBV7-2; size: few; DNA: TGTGCCAGCAGCTCCCAGGGGGGAAGGGGAGAGACCCAGTACTTC; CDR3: CASSSQGGRGETQYF
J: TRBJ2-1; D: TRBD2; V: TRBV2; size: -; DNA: TGTGCCAGCAGTTTAGCGGGGGTATCCTACAATGAGCAGTTCTTC; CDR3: CASSLAGVSYNEQFF
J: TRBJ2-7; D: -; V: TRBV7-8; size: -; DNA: TGTGCCAGCAGCTCACCCGGGACCTACCGCACCTACGAGCAGTACTTC; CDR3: CASSSPGTYRTYEQYF
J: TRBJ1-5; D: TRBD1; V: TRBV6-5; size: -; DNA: TGTGCCAGCAGTAAGGGACAGGGGAATCAGCCCCAGCATTTT; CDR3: CASSKGQGNQPQHF
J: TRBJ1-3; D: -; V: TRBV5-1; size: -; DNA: TGCGCCAGCAGCCCGGTGGGAAGGGGGTATGGAAACACCATATATTTT; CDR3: CASSPVGRGYGNTIYF
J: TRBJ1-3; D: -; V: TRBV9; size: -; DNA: TGTGCCAGCAGTCATGAGGGAGTCGGAAACACCATATATTTT; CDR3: CASSHEGVGNTIYF
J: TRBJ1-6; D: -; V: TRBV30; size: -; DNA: TGTGCCTGGAGTGGGGGGAACTCCTATAATTCACCCCTCCACTTT; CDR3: CAWSGGNSYNSPLHF
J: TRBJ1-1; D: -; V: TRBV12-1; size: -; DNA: TGTGCCAGCAGACCTGACCGAGCCAACGGCCCATCAGGAGCTTTCTTT; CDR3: CASRPDRANGPSGAFF
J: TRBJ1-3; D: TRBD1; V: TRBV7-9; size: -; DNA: TGTGCCAGCAGCAGACAGGGGGCTGGAAACACCATATATTTT; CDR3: CASSRQGAGNTIYF
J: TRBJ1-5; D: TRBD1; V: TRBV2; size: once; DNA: TGTGCCAGCGCAGGACAGGCAAATCAGCCCCAGCATTTT; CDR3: CASAGQANQPQHF
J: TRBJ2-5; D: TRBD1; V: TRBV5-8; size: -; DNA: TGTGCCAGCAGCCCTCCTGACAGGGTAGGGGAGACCCAGTACTTC; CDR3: CASSPPDRVGETQYF
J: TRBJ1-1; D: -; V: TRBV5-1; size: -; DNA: TGCGCCAGCAGCGGAGGGACGCTGAACACTGAAGCTTTCTTT; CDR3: CASSGGTLNTEAFF
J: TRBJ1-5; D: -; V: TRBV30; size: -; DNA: TGTGCCTGGAGTACAGGGCTTCATCAGCCCCAGCATTTT; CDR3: CAWSTGLHQPQHF
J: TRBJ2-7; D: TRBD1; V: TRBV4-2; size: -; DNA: TGTGCCAGCAGCCAAGAGGCGACAGGGTTTATTTACGAGCAGTACTTC; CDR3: CASSQEATGFIYEQYF
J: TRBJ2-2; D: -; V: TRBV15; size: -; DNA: TGTGCCACCAGCAGAGGGATGGCCCAGTATACCGGGGAGCTGTTTTTT; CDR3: CATSRGMAQYTGELFF
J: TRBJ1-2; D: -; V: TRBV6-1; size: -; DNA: TGTGCCAGCGACCCCCCGGGCCCCCTCAACTATGGCTACACCTTC; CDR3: CASDPPGPLNYGYTF
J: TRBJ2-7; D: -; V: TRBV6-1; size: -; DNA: TGTGCCAGCAGAGAAGGACCGGGATCACCTATTTACGAGCAGTACTTC; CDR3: CASREGPGSPIYEQYF
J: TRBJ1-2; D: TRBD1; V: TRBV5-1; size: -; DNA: TGCGCCAGCAGCCCGGAGGGGGCAGGTGGCTACACCTTC; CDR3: CASSPEGAGGYTF
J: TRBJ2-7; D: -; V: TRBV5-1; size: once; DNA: TGCGCCAGCAGCCTGCTCGGGCACAGGGACCCTACCTACGAGCAGTACTTC; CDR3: CASSLLGHRDPTYEQYF
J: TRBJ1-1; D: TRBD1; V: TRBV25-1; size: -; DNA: TGTGCCAGCAGTGTTAACAGGGGTCCCATGAACACTGAAGCTTTCTTT; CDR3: CASSVNRGPMNTEAFF
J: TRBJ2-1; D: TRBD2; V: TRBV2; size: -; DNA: TGTGCCAGCAGTGGCTCTAGCGGGAGGGCCAATGAGCAGTTCTTC; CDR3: CASSGSSGRANEQFF
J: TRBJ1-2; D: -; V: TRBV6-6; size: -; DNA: TGTGCCAGCAGTTCCGCACAGGGAAACTATGGCTACACCTTC; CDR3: CASSSAQGNYGYTF
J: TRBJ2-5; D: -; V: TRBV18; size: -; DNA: TGTGCCAGCTCACCACAGACAGGTTTCCAGTACTTC; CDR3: CASSPQTGFQYF
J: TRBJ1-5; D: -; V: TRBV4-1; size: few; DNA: TGCGCCAGCAGCCAAGAAGGTTCGGCAGGGGCTAGCAATCAGCCCCAGCATTTT; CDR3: CASSQEGSAGASNQPQHF
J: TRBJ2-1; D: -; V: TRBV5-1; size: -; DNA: TGCGCCAGCAGGCCCGCGAGCCGGAATGAGCAGTTCTTC; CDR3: CASRPASRNEQFF
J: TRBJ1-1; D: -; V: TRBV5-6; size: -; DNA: TGTGCCAGCAGCTTGCAGGGGCGGAACACTGAAGCTTTCTTT; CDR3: CASSLQGRNTEAFF
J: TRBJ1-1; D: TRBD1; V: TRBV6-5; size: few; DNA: TGTGCCAGCAGTTACTCGATAGGCAGGGGGGAAGCTTTCTTT; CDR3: CASSYSIGRGEAFF
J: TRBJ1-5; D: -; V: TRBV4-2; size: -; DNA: TGTGCCAGCAGCCAACCAGACAATCAGCCCCAGCATTTT; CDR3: CASSQPDNQPQHF
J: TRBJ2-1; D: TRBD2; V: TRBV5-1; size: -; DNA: TGCGCCAGCAGCTTCACATGGACTAGCGGAGCCTACAATGAGCAGTTCTTC; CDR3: CASSFTWTSGAYNEQFF
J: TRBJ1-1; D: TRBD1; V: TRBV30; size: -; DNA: TGTGCCTGGAGTACTTCCGTTTTGGGACAGGGGTCCCGGGCTTTCTTT; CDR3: CAWSTSVLGQGSRAFF
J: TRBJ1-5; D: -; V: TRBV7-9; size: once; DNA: TGTGCCAGCAGGGGATCAGGGAATAGCAATCAGCCCCAGCATTTT; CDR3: CASRGSGNSNQPQHF
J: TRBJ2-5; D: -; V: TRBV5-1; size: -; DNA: TGCGCCAGCAGCCGCTCTAGCGTACCCCAAGAGACCCAGTACTTC; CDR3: CASSRSSVPQETQYF
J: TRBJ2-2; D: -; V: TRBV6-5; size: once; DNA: TGTGCCAGCATGTTGGACGCAAACACCGGGGAGCTGTTTTTT; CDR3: CASMLDANTGELFF
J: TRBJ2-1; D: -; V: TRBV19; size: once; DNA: TGTGCCAGTGGGGTTCGGACAGCCAGGGGTGAGCAGTTCTTC; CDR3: CASGVRTARGEQFF
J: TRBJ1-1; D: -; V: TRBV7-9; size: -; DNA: TGTGCCAGCAGCTTAGTTGAAAGATCTGAAGCTTTCTTT; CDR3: CASSLVERSEAFF
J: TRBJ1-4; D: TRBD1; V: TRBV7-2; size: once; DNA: TGTGCCAGCAGCTTACGTCAGGGGGTAAATGAAAAACTGTTTTTT; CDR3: CASSLRQGVNEKLFF
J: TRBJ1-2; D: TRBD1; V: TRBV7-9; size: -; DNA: TGTGCCAGCAGCTTAGTAGGGGGCGGCTACACCTTC; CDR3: CASSLVGGGYTF
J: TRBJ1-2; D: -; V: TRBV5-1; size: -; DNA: TGCGCCAGCGCTCCGGGACACCGAGGCCCTTATGGCTACACCTTC; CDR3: CASAPGHRGPYGYTF
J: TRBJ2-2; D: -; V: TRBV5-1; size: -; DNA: TGCGCCAGCAGCTTGGACGGGCGCAACACCGGGGAGCTGTTTTTT; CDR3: CASSLDGRNTGELFF